The 32 T cell receptor beta chains given below trace back to one sample, sequenced in a study of shared clonotypes between healthy human individuals. Clones were sequenced by immunoSEQ multiplex PCR, and TCRdb holds only the in-frame ones, with some missing. This sample has 1 million to 1.2 million clones; 60% to 85% occur once, and the top ten carry over 0.8%. What was sequenced was memory CD4+ T cells from PBMCs. Specified subset: CD45RA-negative fraction. The receptors shown here come from a man younger than 35 in good health. Some clones in this sample may be carry-over from other donors' samples.

V usage is TRBV29-1 and J usage is TRBJ2-4; D may be TRBD2 (6 bases). From germline, CDR1 is SQVTM and CDR2 ANQGSEA. V lost 7 bases and J lost 4, with 17 bases in between. CDR3 length equals 14 residues. CDR3 residues: CSGLILAAKNIQYF. For the CDR3, the DNA is TGCAGCGGCCTGATCTTAGCGGCAAAAAACATTCAGTACTTC.

The chain employs TRBV28 and TRBJ1-2; D uncertain. Between the trimmed V and J ends, which lost 2 bases and 3 bases, there was a span of 10 bases. In germline, CDR1 is MDHEN, CDR2 SYDVKM. The CDR3 contains 14 residues. This CDR3 is CASSLSIGHYGYTF. CDR3 bases: TGTGCCAGCAGTTTAAGTATAGGGCACTATGGCTACACCTTC.

The rearrangement links TRBV7-9 to TRBJ1-1; D may be TRBD1 (5 bases). CDR1 SEHNR and CDR2 FQNEAQ come from the germline V gene (reference sequence). V gave up 1 base and J gave up 1 base, with 7 bases separating them. CDR3 length: 14 residues. In nucleotides, the CDR3 is TGTGCCAGCAGCTTAGGTGGGGGGAACACTGAAGCTTTCTTT. Translating it yields CASSLGGGNTEAFF. Full variable domain (rest looked up from reference TRBV7-9 and TRBJ1-1): DTGVSQNPRHKITKRGQNVTFRCDPISEHNRLYWYRQTLGQGPEFLTYFQNEAQLEKSRLLSDRFSAERPKGSFSTLEIQRTEQGDSAMYLCASSLGGGNTEAFFGQGTRLTVV.

Notes on this clone: Other DNA sequences in the sample encode the same CDR3. The gene calls are TRBV7-3 and TRBJ2-1; TRBD2 aligns across 11 bases. With V trimmed by 1 base and J by 6 bases, 2 bases remained unmatched. CDR1 and CDR2 (germline): SGHTA, FQGTGA. The CDR3 covers 15 residues. CDR3 sequence (DNA): TGTGCCAGCAGCTTAAGCCTAGCGGGAGGCAATGAGCAGTTCTTC. It is translated as CASSLSLAGGNEQFF.

A remark on this clone: Other DNA sequences in the same sample also yield this CDR3. This rearrangement joins TRBV9 to TRBJ2-7; TRBD2 aligns across 7 bases. The CDR3 length is 14 residues. Per the germline V gene, CDR1 is SGDLS and CDR2 is YYNGEE. The junction had 4 bases not matched to a gene; V was cut back by 4 bases and J by 0 bases. As DNA, the CDR3 is TGTGCCAGCAGCCCTAGGACTAGCTCCTACGAGCAGTACTTC. It specifies CASSPRTSSYEQYF.

A single count supports this clone. The rearrangement joins TRBV7-2 to TRBJ1-2; the D is unclear. The germline gives CDR1 SGHTA, CDR2 FQGNSA. This CDR3 region has 13 residues. V lost 5 bases and J 12 bases, leaving 19 bases between the germline ends. The CDR3 reads CASSTYDSFANTF. The CDR3 bases are TGTGCCAGCAGCACCTACGACTCTTTCGCTAACACCTTC.

This clone has a handful of counts. V usage is TRBV29-1 and J usage is TRBJ1-2; D is perhaps TRBD1 (5 bases). Germline V gene sequence: CDR1 SQVTM, CDR2 ANQGSEA. V gave up 4 bases and J gave up 1 base, with 10 bases separating them. The CDR3 totals 13 residues. CDR3 in amino acids: CSVGRGGNYGYTF. As DNA, the CDR3 is TGCAGCGTTGGGCGTGGGGGTAACTATGGCTACACCTTC.

The J gene is TRBJ2-1, the V gene TRBV10-3, with 8 positions matching TRBD2. V dropped 1 base and J dropped 4; count of bases not matched to a gene: 6. Per the germline V gene, CDR1 is ENHRY and CDR2 is SYGVKD. The CDR3 consists of 16 residues. CDR3 protein: CAISEFSSGTYNEQFF. The CDR3 bases are TGTGCCATCAGTGAGTTTAGTAGCGGGACATACAATGAGCAGTTCTTC.

V gene TRBV5-1 combines with J gene TRBJ2-7; tentative D call: TRBD1 (5 bases). This CDR3 is built from 15 residues. V lost 2 bases and J lost 5, with 17 bases in between. Germline-derived CDR1 and CDR2 are SGHRS and YFSETQ. CDR3 bases: TGCGCCAGCAGCTTACTACCAACAGGACCCCACGAGCAGTACTTC. Translated: CASSLLPTGPHEQYF. The full variable domain, its missing parts supplied by reference TRBV5-1 and TRBJ2-7, is KAGVTQTPRYLIKTRGQQVTLSCSPISGHRSVSWYQQTPGQGLQFLFEYFSETQRNKGNFPGRFSGRQFSNSRSEMNVSTLELGDSALYLCASSLLPTGPHEQYFGPGTRLTVT.

This clone was counted a few times. The V call is TRBV9, the J call TRBJ1-1; D gene ambiguous. The CDR3 is 14 residues long. The V and J ends lost 3 bases and 2 bases respectively, with 11 bases between them. Per germline, CDR1 SGDLS and CDR2 YYNGEE. The CDR3 DNA reads as TGTGCCAGCAGCGCCCTCGTCAGAAACACTGAAGCTTTCTTT. Translation gives CASSALVRNTEAFF. Full variable domain (missing parts from reference TRBV9 and TRBJ1-1): DSGVTQTPKHLITATGQRVTLRCSPRSGDLSVYWYQQSLDQGLQFLIQYYNGEERAKGNILERFSAQQFPDLHSELNLSSLELGDSALYFCASSALVRNTEAFFGQGTRLTVV.

As regards this clone: The same CDR3 also results from other DNA sequences found in this sample. The chain has TRBV6-5 and TRBJ1-1, with unresolved D. Germline values: CDR1 MNHEY, CDR2 SVGAGI. The V and J ends lost 0 bases and 2 bases respectively, with 4 bases between them. The CDR3 has 13 amino acids. This CDR3 reads CASSYSHNTEAFF. In DNA, the CDR3 is TGTGCCAGCAGTTACTCCCATAACACTGAAGCTTTCTTT.

The chain has TRBV27 and TRBJ1-2, with 8 positions matching TRBD1. The CDR3 is made up of 15 amino acids. V was clipped by 5 bases and J by 8 bases; unmatched bases: 13. Germline V gives CDR1 MNHEY, CDR2 SMNVEV (reference sequence). CDR3 region: CASSKDRVVYGGYTF. The CDR3, as DNA: TGTGCCAGCAGTAAGGACAGGGTGGTTTATGGGGGCTACACCTTC.

The chain recombines TRBV11-2 with TRBJ1-1; D ambiguous. Germline lookup yields CDR1 SGHAT and CDR2 FQNNGV. The CDR3 is 14 residues long. Trimming left V 5 bases short and J 4 bases short, with 14 bases between. The CDR3 loop reads CASSPRGSATEAFF. Written as DNA, the CDR3 is TGTGCCAGCAGCCCCCGTGGCAGCGCCACTGAAGCTTTCTTT. Complete variable domain (other parts from reference TRBV11-2 and TRBJ1-1): EAGVAQSPRYKIIEKRQSVAFWCNPISGHATLYWYQQILGQGPKLLIQFQNNGVVDDSQLPKDRFSAERLKGVDSTLKIQPAKLEDSAVYLCASSPRGSATEAFFGQGTRLTVV.

The J gene is TRBJ2-3, the V gene TRBV5-1; tentatively, D is TRBD2 (6 bases). The germline V and J ends were trimmed by 5 bases and 3 bases, with 13 bases remaining between them. The V gene's germline CDR1 is SGHRS and CDR2 YFSETQ. The CDR3 covers 14 residues. CDR3 region: CASRTARETDTQYF. Here the CDR3 DNA reads TGCGCCAGCAGGACGGCCCGGGAGACAGATACGCAGTATTTT.

This chain uses TRBV28 with TRBJ2-5, with D perhaps matching TRBD2 (6 bases). V lost 3 bases and J lost 2, with 16 bases in between. From germline, CDR1 is MDHEN and CDR2 SYDVKM. This CDR3 comprises 16 residues. As DNA, the CDR3 is TGTGCCAGCAGTTTGGGGGTAGTGCGGGGACAAGAGACCCAGTACTTC. Its translation: CASSLGVVRGQETQYF.

The chain joins TRBV7-2 to TRBJ2-5, with D perhaps assigned TRBD1 or TRBD2 (5 bases each). Trimming cost V 1 base and J 0 bases, with 12 bases left between them. In germline, CDR1 is SGHTA, CDR2 FQGNSA. This CDR3 is 16 amino acids long. As DNA, the CDR3 is TGTGCCAGCAGCTTAGTCCCGGGGCCGTACCAAGAGACCCAGTACTTC. Translation gives CASSLVPGPYQETQYF.

The chain combines TRBV11-2 with TRBJ2-1; D may correspond to TRBD1 or TRBD2 (5 bases each). The CDR3 totals 17 residues. The germline V gene encodes CDR1 SGHAT and CDR2 FQNNGV. Trimming left V 2 bases short and J 9 bases short, with 23 bases between. The CDR3 DNA reads as TGTGCCAGCAGCTTATACGGGGCGACGGAGACCCTAGCTGAGCAGTTCTTC. Residues: CASSLYGATETLAEQFF.

The gene calls are TRBV18 and TRBJ1-1; D is uncertain. The CDR3 loop spans 15 amino acids. V dropped 2 bases and J dropped 3 bases, with 13 bases sitting between them. CDR1 is KGHSH and CDR2 is LQKENI in the germline V gene. CDR3 sequence reads: CASSPSSASHTEAFF. The CDR3 DNA sequence: TGTGCCAGCTCACCATCATCGGCCAGCCACACTGAAGCTTTCTTT.

The rearrangement joins TRBV30 to TRBJ2-7, with D perhaps TRBD1 (6 bases). This CDR3 is built from 18 residues. Germline CDR1 GTSNPN, CDR2 SVGIG (reference sequence). V dropped 1 base and J dropped 1 base, with 23 bases sitting between them. DNA of the CDR3: TGTGCCTGGAGTGGCTGGGGCGAACGGACAGCCTTTTCCTACGAGCAGTACTTC. Amino acid sequence: CAWSGWGERTAFSYEQYF.

A few counts support this clone. The chain employs TRBV2 and TRBJ1-2; D perhaps matches TRBD1 (5 bases). The CDR3 loop spans 13 amino acids. Germline CDR1 and CDR2: SNHLY and FYNNEI. V was shortened by 5 bases and J by 5 bases, with 12 bases between the two germline ends. Written as DNA, the CDR3 is TGTGCCAGCAGTATAGGGGAATGGTATGGCTACACCTTC. The encoded protein is CASSIGEWYGYTF.

The rearrangement links TRBV7-2 to TRBJ2-3; 10 nucleotides agree with TRBD1. Germline V gene lookup returns CDR1 SGHTA and CDR2 FQGNSA. The length of the CDR3 is 15 residues. J gave up 4 bases and V 4 bases, and 5 bases lay outside the gene matches. CDR3 nucleotides: TGTGCCAGCAGCTCGACAGGGGGCGCGGCAGATACGCAGTATTTT. It yields the protein CASSSTGGAADTQYF.

This clone was recorded at least ten times. The rearrangement joins TRBV27 to TRBJ2-7; TRBD1 is a possible D gene (5 bases). The length of the CDR3 is 16 residues. V lost 6 bases, J lost 6 bases, and 24 bases lay in between. From germline, CDR1 is MNHEY and CDR2 SMNVEV (reference sequence). CDR3 nucleotide sequence: TGTGCCAGCAGATCCTTCGGGCAGGGTGAACAAGGCGAGCAGTACTTC. This codes for CASRSFGQGEQGEQYF.

This clone showed up just once. The chain joins TRBV28 to TRBJ2-4, with no clear D. The germline V gene has CDR1 MDHEN and CDR2 SYDVKM. Trimming pared 2 bases from V and 0 bases from J, leaving 8 bases between. The CDR3 sequence is 15 residues long. The CDR3 sequence: CASSLRSLAKNIQYF. The CDR3 coding sequence is TGTGCCAGCAGTTTACGGTCCCTAGCCAAAAACATTCAGTACTTC.

The chain links TRBV5-4 to TRBJ2-1; TRBD1 agrees at 11 bases. The CDR3 runs to 16 residues. V gave up 3 bases and J gave up 2 bases; unmatched junction bases: 4. Germline CDR1 reads SGHNT; CDR2 reads YYREEE (reference sequence). Here the CDR3 DNA reads TGTGCCAGCAGCTCGCGGACAGGGGGCACCTACAATGAGCAGTTCTTC. Amino acid sequence: CASSSRTGGTYNEQFF.

This clone was found once. The chain uses TRBV6-5 and TRBJ2-3; D uncertain. This CDR3 contains 15 residues. V lost 2 bases and J 5 bases, leaving 14 bases between the germline ends. CDR1 is MNHEY and CDR2 is SVGAGI in the germline V gene. CDR3 DNA: TGTGCCAGCAGTTACCGCCCCGGAGTAGAAGATACGCAGTATTTT. Residues: CASSYRPGVEDTQYF.

This clone was seen just once. The CDR3, as DNA: TGTGCCAGTAGGCCGGCAGTCGTAAGGAACTATGGCTACACCTTC. Translation: CASRPAVVRNYGYTF. This rearrangement joins TRBV19 to TRBJ1-2; D remains unclear. V was shortened by 6 bases and J by 2 bases, with 16 bases between the two germline ends. Germline V CDR1 and CDR2: LNHDA, SQIVND (reference sequence). The CDR3 covers 15 residues.

The chain employs TRBV25-1 and TRBJ2-3; D is unresolved. The CDR3 totals 15 residues. The germline CDR1 and CDR2 sequences are MGHDK and SYGVNS. Deletions cut 2 bases from V and 1 base from J, with 10 bases between. CDR3 DNA sequence: TGTGCCAGCAGTGAAAATTTGGGCGGCACAGATACGCAGTATTTT. It yields the protein CASSENLGGTDTQYF.

The rearrangement links TRBV6-1 to TRBJ2-7; no clear D gene. This CDR3 comprises 14 residues. CDR1 is MNHNS, CDR2 SASEGT, per germline. V lost 7 bases to trimming and J lost 3 bases, with 16 bases between them. CDR3 nucleotide sequence: TGTGCCAGCATCTTACCGGGTCGCATCTACGAGCAGTACTTC. The encoded protein is CASILPGRIYEQYF.

This clone occurred a few times. The genes are TRBV9 and TRBJ2-1, with D maybe TRBD1 (5 bases). The CDR3 totals 14 residues. Trimming pared 7 bases from V and 5 bases from J, leaving 16 bases between. Looked up from germline, CDR1 is SGDLS and CDR2 is YYNGEE. CDR3 amino acids: CASGSITGDNEQFF. In DNA form, the CDR3 reads TGTGCCAGCGGATCCATTACAGGAGACAATGAGCAGTTCTTC.

V usage is TRBV4-1 and J usage is TRBJ2-7; TRBD2 agrees at 11 bases. CDR3 size: 13 residues. Trimming cost V 2 bases and J 12 bases; bases outside gene matches: 6. The germline V gene encodes CDR1 MGHRA and CDR2 YSYEKL. This CDR3 reads CASSQLAGGVRYF. The CDR3 DNA reads TGCGCCAGCAGCCAACTAGCGGGAGGTGTGCGGTACTTC.

The chain joins TRBV28 to TRBJ2-1; 14 bases match TRBD2. The length of the CDR3 is 16 residues. The V and J ends lost 3 bases and 6 bases, in that order; junction bases with no gene match: 4. CDR1 is MDHEN and CDR2 is SYDVKM in the germline V gene. The CDR3 region has the DNA TGTGCCAGCAGTTTGGGGGGACTAGCGGGAGTCAATGAGCAGTTCTTC. As protein: CASSLGGLAGVNEQFF.

This clone was counted between two and nine times. V usage is TRBV29-1 and J usage is TRBJ2-7, with D maybe TRBD1 (6 bases). The CDR3 runs to 14 residues. Trimming took 7 bases from V and 0 from J, leaving 16 bases between them. CDR1 and CDR2 from the germline V gene are SQVTM and ANQGSEA. DNA of the CDR3: TGCAGCGGGACCACAGGGTATCCCTCCTACGAGCAGTACTTC. Its protein product is CSGTTGYPSYEQYF.